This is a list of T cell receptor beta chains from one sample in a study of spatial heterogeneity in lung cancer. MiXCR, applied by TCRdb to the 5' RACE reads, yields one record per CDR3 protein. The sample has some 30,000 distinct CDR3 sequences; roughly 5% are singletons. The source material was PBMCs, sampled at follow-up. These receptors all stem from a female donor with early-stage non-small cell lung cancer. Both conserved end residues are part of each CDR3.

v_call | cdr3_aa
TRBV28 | CASSTRTGNTDTQYF
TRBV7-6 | CEGGGTQETQYF
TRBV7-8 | CASSVRTASSNYGYTF
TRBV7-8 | CASSLAGNSPLHF
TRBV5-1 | CASSLNLGQNTEAFF
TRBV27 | CASKQGYEQYF
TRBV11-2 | CASSPLGAGGRDTQYF
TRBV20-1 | CSAPDIAGGLADTQYF
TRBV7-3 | CASSLHTNSPLHF
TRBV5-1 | CASRRQRADEQFF
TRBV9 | CASSVDFEETQYF
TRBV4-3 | CASSQIIGETQYF
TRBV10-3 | CAISDFSQGSYEQYF
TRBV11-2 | CASSLTAETQYF
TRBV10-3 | CAISLGESYGYTF